What follows are 25 T cell receptor beta chains derived from one specimen sequenced in a study of blood T cell repertoires in COVID-19. Some clones are missing from TCRdb's copy, which holds only in-frame ones; the method was immunoSEQ multiplex PCR. The sample holds about 140,000 clones, about 86% seen once. Sequenced: peripheral blood. These receptors originate from a woman in her sixties with acute or convalescent COVID-19.

This clone was found once. This chain links TRBV6-5 with TRBJ1-5; tentative D call: TRBD1 (5 bases). Trimming left V 5 bases short and J 5 bases short, with 13 bases between. This CDR3 has 14 amino acids. Germline CDR1 and CDR2: MNHEY and SVGAGI. The CDR3 nucleotides are TGTGCCAGCAGTCAGGGTTTCGTTCATCAGCCCCAGCATTTT. As protein: CASSQGFVHQPQHF.

To note about this clone: Compared with germline, one end of the junction differs, possibly owing to a read error. This chain connects TRBV7-7 to TRBJ1-6, with D hard to call. The CDR3 is made up of 13 amino acids. CDR1 and CDR2 (germline): SSHAT, FNYEAQ (reference sequence). The CDR3 nucleotides read TGTGCTAGCAGCTTAGCGACAAATTCACCCCTCCACTTT. Its translation is CASSLATNSPLHF.

Concerning this clone: Compared with germline, one end of the junction differs, possibly owing to a read error. This chain links TRBV7-7 with TRBJ2-3, with D unclear. The V gene's germline CDR1 is SSHAT and CDR2 FNYEAQ (reference sequence). This CDR3 has 12 residues. CDR3 region: CASSSSTDTQYF. The CDR3 coding sequence is TGTGCTAGCAGCTCAAGCACAGATACGCAGTATTTT.

This chain links TRBV6-1 with TRBJ1-3, with 8 positions matching TRBD1. Per the germline V gene, CDR1 is MNHNS and CDR2 is SASEGT. The V and J ends lost 1 base and 0 bases, in that order; junction bases with no gene match: 5. CDR3 length: 17 residues. The CDR3 sequence is CASSEVGQAFSGNTIYF. DNA for the CDR3: TGTGCCAGCAGTGAAGTGGGACAGGCATTCTCTGGAAACACCATATATTTT.

The gene calls are TRBV4-3 and TRBJ2-7; TRBD1 aligns across 9 bases. This CDR3 comprises 16 residues. V dropped 3 bases and J dropped 2; count of bases not matched to a gene: 8. CDR1 and CDR2 from the germline V gene are LGHNA and YSLEER. The CDR3 region is CASSHTQGAATYEQYF. The CDR3, as DNA: TGCGCCAGCAGCCATACACAGGGGGCCGCAACCTACGAGCAGTACTTC.

This chain uses TRBV4-1 with TRBJ2-7; 9 positions agree with TRBD1. The CDR3 is 15 residues long. Germline V CDR1 and CDR2: MGHRA, YSYEKL. Trimming took 1 base from V and 2 from J; bases not matched to a gene: 3. CDR3 region: CASSQGTGVAYEQYF. The CDR3 DNA reads TGCGCCAGCAGCCAAGGGACAGGGGTAGCCTACGAGCAGTACTTC.

This clone was detected only once. The V gene is TRBV5-1, the J gene TRBJ2-5, with D possibly being TRBD2 (5 bases). V was clipped by 0 bases and J by 4 bases, with 13 bases between them. The CDR3 length is 15 residues. Germline V lookup: CDR1 SGHRS, CDR2 YFSETQ. The CDR3 sequence is CASSLGTPFGETQYF. In nucleotides, the CDR3 is TGCGCCAGCAGCTTGGGGACTCCTTTTGGAGAGACCCAGTACTTC.

This chain links TRBV12-5 with TRBJ1-5; D is possibly TRBD1 (6 bases). V dropped 5 bases and J dropped 3 bases, with 17 bases sitting between them. Germline CDR1 LGHNT, CDR2 FRNRAP. CDR3 size: 16 residues. The CDR3 region has the DNA TGTGCTAGTGGTCGAACAGGGTCGGGGAACAATCAGCCCCAGCATTTT. Translating gives CASGRTGSGNNQPQHF. The complete variable domain, with remaining parts taken from reference TRBV12-5 and TRBJ1-5, reads DARVTQTPRHKVTEMGQEVTMRCQPILGHNTVFWYRQTMMQGLELLAYFRNRAPLDDSGMPKDRFSAEMPDATLATLKIQPSEPRDSAVYFCASGRTGSGNNQPQHFGDGTRLSIL.

V gene TRBV18 combines with J gene TRBJ2-7; 7 bases agree with TRBD1. Trimming at V came to 4 bases and at J to 4 bases, leaving 4 bases not matched to a gene. This CDR3 spans 13 amino acids. CDR1 and CDR2 (germline): KGHSH, LQKENI. For the CDR3, the DNA is TGTGCCAGCTCACGGACAGGCCTATACGAGCAGTACTTC. Translating gives CASSRTGLYEQYF.

The chain links TRBV5-1 to TRBJ1-3; D gene uncertain. The germline CDR1 and CDR2 sequences are SGHRS and YFSETQ. V lost 6 bases and J 0 bases, leaving 10 bases between the germline ends. This CDR3 has 14 amino acids. For the CDR3, the DNA is TGCGCCAGCATGCTGGAGGGCTCTGGAAACACCATATATTTT. Its translation is CASMLEGSGNTIYF.

The table lists this clone with a count of one. The chain carries TRBV27 and TRBJ1-1; TRBD1 might be the D (6 bases). The CDR3 length is 16 residues. The germline V and J ends were trimmed by 4 bases and 0 bases, with 15 bases remaining between them. Germline V gene sequence: CDR1 MNHEY, CDR2 SMNVEV (reference sequence). The CDR3 bases are TGTGCCAGCAGTTCGCGCCCGGACAGATTGAACACTGAAGCTTTCTTT. Protein product: CASSSRPDRLNTEAFF.

V and J are TRBV11-2 and TRBJ2-3; 10 bases agree with TRBD2. J was trimmed by 5 bases and V by 5 bases; bases with no gene match: 7. The germline V gene has CDR1 SGHAT and CDR2 FQNNGV. This CDR3 has 15 amino acids. CDR3 amino acids: CASSLLAGGGDTQYF. DNA of the CDR3: TGTGCCAGCAGCCTCTTAGCGGGGGGTGGAGATACGCAGTATTTT.

V is TRBV3-1 (or the pseudogene TRBV3-2) and J is TRBJ1-6; the D is unclear. The V and J ends lost 4 bases and 6 bases respectively, with 13 bases between them. The CDR3 totals 15 residues. Germline lookup yields CDR1 LGHDT and CDR2 YNNKEL (reference sequence). The DNA of the CDR3 is TGTGCCAGCAGCCTTAGTCTCATGGTTAATTCACCCCTCCACTTT. This encodes CASSLSLMVNSPLHF.

The chain employs TRBV10-3 and TRBJ1-2, with D maybe TRBD1 (6 bases). Germline V lookup: CDR1 ENHRY, CDR2 SYGVKD. Trimming left V 4 bases short and J 3 bases short, with 6 bases between. CDR3 length: 12 amino acids. The CDR3 bases are TGTGCCATCAGTGCAGGGGACTATGGCTACACCTTC. This sequence encodes CAISAGDYGYTF.

The chain combines TRBV28 with TRBJ1-3; TRBD1 aligns across 9 bases. Germline V lookup: CDR1 MDHEN, CDR2 SYDVKM. This CDR3 contains 13 residues. The V and J ends lost 6 bases and 9 bases, in that order; junction bases with no gene match: 6. Written as DNA, the CDR3 is TGTGCCAGCAGCCCGGGACAGGGCCCCACCATATATTTT. This translates into CASSPGQGPTIYF. The full variable domain, in which reference TRBV28 and TRBJ1-3 provide the parts outside the CDR3, is DVKVTQSSRYLVKRTGEKVFLECVQDMDHENMFWYRQDPGLGLRLIYFSYDVKMKEKGDIPEGYSVSREKKERFSLILESASTNQTSMYLCASSPGQGPTIYFGEGSWLTVV.

This chain links TRBV6-5 with TRBJ1-3; tentative D call: TRBD1 (6 bases). The CDR3 has 14 amino acids. V was pared by 6 bases and J by 6 bases, with 15 bases between. The germline V gene encodes CDR1 MNHEY and CDR2 SVGAGI. CDR3 sequence: CASRDPGHENTIYF. CDR3 sequence (DNA): TGTGCCAGCAGGGATCCGGGACATGAAAACACCATATATTTT.

V is TRBV28 and J is TRBJ2-1, with TRBD2 matching 12 bases. The CDR3 contains 15 residues. Germline V gene sequence: CDR1 MDHEN, CDR2 SYDVKM. J gave up 4 bases and V 6 bases, and 4 bases lay outside the gene matches. Here the CDR3 DNA reads TGTGCCAGCAGCCCTAGCGGGGGGGCTTACAATGAGCAGTTCTTC. Its translation is CASSPSGGAYNEQFF.

This chain joins TRBV25-1 and TRBJ2-7, with no clear D. In germline, CDR1 is MGHDK, CDR2 SYGVNS. This CDR3 is built from 16 residues. V dropped 1 base and J dropped 0 bases, with 13 bases sitting between them. In nucleotides, the CDR3 is TGTGCCAGCAGTGAATCCCCCCCGTTTAGCTCCTACGAGCAGTACTTC. This codes for CASSESPPFSSYEQYF.

V usage is TRBV18 and J usage is TRBJ1-1; D is undetermined. With 3 bases removed from V and 0 bases from J, the gap between germline ends came to 8 bases. The CDR3 is 14 residues long. The germline gives CDR1 KGHSH, CDR2 LQKENI. The CDR3 is CASSPLEMNTEAFF. CDR3 coding DNA: TGTGCCAGCTCACCCCTCGAGATGAACACTGAAGCTTTCTTT.

The chain combines TRBV19 with TRBJ2-1; 10 bases align to TRBD2. J lost 5 bases, V lost 5 bases, and 6 bases had no gene match. Germline CDR1 and CDR2: LNHDA and SQIVND (reference sequence). This CDR3 is 15 amino acids long. The CDR3 coding sequence is TGTGCCAGTAGTCCAGCGGGGGGGCTTGACAATGAGCAGTTCTTC. This codes for CASSPAGGLDNEQFF. Full variable domain (remainder filled in from reference TRBV19 and TRBJ2-1): DGGITQSPKYLFRKEGQNVTLSCEQNLNHDAMYWYRQDPGQGLRLIYYSQIVNDFQKGDIAEGYSVSREKKESFPLTVTSAQKNPTAFYLCASSPAGGLDNEQFFGPGTRLTVL.

The CDR3 coding sequence is TGTGCCAGCAGTTTATCCAATGGCTACACCTTC. It codes for CASSLSNGYTF. The V gene is TRBV12-3 or TRBV12-4, the J gene TRBJ1-2; D unresolved. V lost 2 bases, J lost 6 bases, and 4 bases lay in between. The CDR3 is 11 residues long.

The chain combines TRBV7-9 with TRBJ2-7; D is perhaps TRBD2 (5 bases). The CDR3 sequence is 15 residues long. Germline V gene data show CDR1 as SEHNR and CDR2 as FQNEAQ (reference sequence). V lost 2 bases, J lost 0 bases, and 11 bases lay in between. The CDR3 coding sequence is TGTGCCAGCAGCTTACCCCGGGAACACTCCTACGAGCAGTACTTC. It yields the protein CASSLPREHSYEQYF.

This clone turned up a few times. The chain joins TRBV7-8 to TRBJ2-7, with 9 bases aligning to TRBD1. This CDR3 contains 17 residues. The V and J ends lost 1 base and 2 bases, in that order; junction bases with no gene match: 9. Germline V gene sequence: CDR1 SGHVS, CDR2 FQNEAQ. CDR3 in amino acids: CASSLVGGDRATYEQYF. CDR3 DNA: TGTGCCAGCAGCTTAGTGGGCGGGGACAGGGCAACCTACGAGCAGTACTTC.

This chain links TRBV5-4 with TRBJ1-4; 8 bases line up with TRBD1. CDR3 length equals 14 residues. The V gene's germline CDR1 is SGHNT and CDR2 YYREEE (reference sequence). V gave up 4 bases and J gave up 3 bases; unmatched junction bases: 2. The CDR3 nucleotides are TGTGCCAGCAGCGCAGGGGGCCCTAATGAAAAACTGTTTTTT. Protein product: CASSAGGPNEKLFF.

This clone occurred once. The chain uses TRBV7-3 and TRBJ1-2; D is ambiguous. CDR1 and CDR2 (germline): SGHTA, FQGTGA. Trimming left V 2 bases short and J 4 bases short, with 17 bases between. CDR3 length equals 16 residues. This chain's CDR3 is CASSLDPGSDVYGYTF. Written as DNA, the CDR3 is TGTGCCAGCAGCTTAGATCCGGGTTCAGATGTCTATGGCTACACCTTC.